One and the same sample provided the 20 T cell receptor beta chains below, sequenced in a study of shared clonotypes between healthy human individuals. Profiling relied on immunoSEQ multiplex PCR, and the TCRdb table lists in-frame clones only, not all of them. The sample carries about 1 million clones, about 76% recorded once. The sample consisted of memory CD4+ T cells sorted from blood. Subset specified: CD45RA-negative fraction. The receptors derive from a man younger than 35 in good health.

The chain couples TRBV10-3 to TRBJ2-4; D is unclear. The ends were cut back, 3 bases at V and 4 bases at J, with 10 bases in the middle. Germline CDR1 is ENHRY and CDR2 is SYGVKD. The CDR3 sequence is 14 residues long. CDR3 DNA: TGTGCCATCAGTGATCGAGGCCTAAAAAACATTCAGTACTTC. The encoded protein is CAISDRGLKNIQYF.

The rearrangement joins TRBV10-3 to TRBJ1-6, with 9 bases fitting TRBD1. The CDR3 extends over 14 amino acids. The trim removed 6 bases at V and 4 bases at J, leaving 1 base unmatched. CDR1 is ENHRY and CDR2 is SYGVKD in the germline V gene. The DNA of the CDR3 is TGTGCCATCAGACAGGGGGCGTATAATTCACCCCTCCACTTT. Protein sequence: CAIRQGAYNSPLHF.

This clone occurred a few times. The rearrangement joins TRBV6-6 to TRBJ1-5, with a tentative D call TRBD1 (6 bases). The V gene's germline CDR1 is MNHNY and CDR2 SVGAGI (reference sequence). The V and J ends lost 11 bases and 1 base respectively, with 9 bases between them. This CDR3 spans 12 amino acids. For the CDR3, the DNA is TGTGCCGTACAGGGAAGCAATCAGCCCCAGCATTTT. Its protein product is CAVQGSNQPQHF.

The chain carries TRBV6-6 and TRBJ1-2, with D tentatively TRBD1 (6 bases). This CDR3 has 13 residues. Germline values: CDR1 MNHNY, CDR2 SVGAGI (reference sequence). V lost 5 bases and J 2 bases, leaving 9 bases between the germline ends. The CDR3 DNA follows: TGTGCCAGCAGTCCAACAGGGAACTATGGCTACACCTTC. Translated: CASSPTGNYGYTF.

The rearrangement joins TRBV4-1 to TRBJ2-7, with a possible D match to TRBD2 (5 bases). Germline CDR1 and CDR2: MGHRA and YSYEKL. V lost 6 bases to trimming and J lost 2 bases, with 17 bases between them. This CDR3 region has 15 residues. CDR3 sequence reads: CASSNPASTTYEQYF. CDR3 bases: TGCGCCAGCAGTAACCCCGCTAGCACGACCTACGAGCAGTACTTC.

This clone was counted between two and nine times. This chain links TRBV11-3 with TRBJ2-1; a possible D gene is TRBD1 (5 bases). CDR1 SGHNT and CDR2 YENEEA come from the germline V gene. CDR3 length: 13 residues. V lost 2 bases and J 9 bases, leaving 11 bases between the germline ends. CDR3 in amino acids: CASSLTRAGEQFF. CDR3 bases: TGTGCCAGCAGCTTAACCAGGGCTGGTGAGCAGTTCTTC.

This chain links TRBV27 with TRBJ2-3; 7 bases line up with TRBD1. CDR3 length: 14 amino acids. The germline CDR1 and CDR2 sequences are MNHEY and SMNVEV (reference sequence). Trimming cost V 2 bases and J 7 bases; bases outside gene matches: 6. CDR3 residues: CASSLKGAGYTQYF. Written as DNA, the CDR3 is TGTGCCAGCAGTTTAAAGGGGGCGGGTTATACGCAGTATTTT.

The chain joins TRBV5-1 to TRBJ2-3; 7 bases match TRBD2. V dropped 4 bases and J dropped 4; count of bases not matched to a gene: 6. Per the germline V gene, CDR1 is SGHRS and CDR2 is YFSETQ. The CDR3 is 14 amino acids. The CDR3 coding sequence is TGCGCCAGCAGCCCCTTGGGGGGGTCAGATACGCAGTATTTT. Residues: CASSPLGGSDTQYF.

The V gene is TRBV5-1, the J gene TRBJ2-5; TRBD2 matches at 10 bases. The germline V gene encodes CDR1 SGHRS and CDR2 YFSETQ. V trimming: 4 bases; J trimming: 5 bases; junction bases outside the gene matches: 8. The CDR3 contains 15 residues. CDR3 DNA sequence: TGCGCCAGCAGCACGAGCGGGAGGGCCCTGGAGACCCAGTACTTC. It yields the protein CASSTSGRALETQYF.

The V and J genes are TRBV28 and TRBJ2-7; either TRBD1 or TRBD2 may fit D (5 bases each). V was pared by 5 bases and J by 2 bases, with 19 bases between. The length of the CDR3 is 16 residues. The germline V gene has CDR1 MDHEN and CDR2 SYDVKM. CDR3 sequence: CASSTGLVVGAYEQYF. The CDR3 DNA follows: TGTGCCAGCAGTACAGGTCTAGTCGTCGGGGCCTACGAGCAGTACTTC.

This chain links TRBV5-5 with TRBJ1-4; D not resolved. From germline, CDR1 is SGHKS and CDR2 YYEKEE (reference sequence). Deletions cut 1 base from V and 5 bases from J, with 0 bases between. The CDR3 loop spans 11 amino acids. The chain's CDR3 is CASSLNEKLFF. CDR3 in DNA: TGTGCCAGCAGCTTGAATGAAAAACTGTTTTTT.

The V gene is TRBV5-4, the J gene TRBJ2-1; D is perhaps TRBD2 (5 bases). The CDR3 sequence is 15 residues long. Germline values: CDR1 SGHNT, CDR2 YYREEE (reference sequence). The V and J ends lost 7 bases and 3 bases respectively, with 17 bases between them. CDR3 region: CASSDKGGFYNEQFF. CDR3 nucleotide sequence: TGTGCCAGCTCGGATAAAGGAGGATTCTACAATGAGCAGTTCTTC.

The chain is built from TRBV11-2 and TRBJ2-1; 14 bases align to TRBD2. Germline V gives CDR1 SGHAT, CDR2 FQNNGV. Trimming at V came to 5 bases and at J to 8 bases, leaving 17 bases not matched to a gene. This CDR3 region has 19 residues. CDR3 in DNA: TGTGCCAGCAGCGCGCCGGGACTAGCGGGAGTCGTGGGCACACATGAGCAGTTCTTC. Translated, it gives CASSAPGLAGVVGTHEQFF.

The chain uses TRBV20-1 and TRBJ2-3; D tentatively reads TRBD1 or TRBD2 (7 bases each). The CDR3 covers 11 residues. Germline CDR1 is DFQATT and CDR2 is SNEGSKA (reference sequence). Deletions cut 5 bases from V and 14 bases from J, with 17 bases between. The CDR3 coding sequence is TGCAGTGCTCCAGCGGGACAGCGGGCGTATTTT. Translating gives CSAPAGQRAYF.

This chain connects TRBV27 to TRBJ1-1; the D gene is possibly TRBD1 (5 bases). The CDR3 loop spans 14 amino acids. The germline V gene encodes CDR1 MNHEY and CDR2 SMNVEV (reference sequence). The V end was cut by 3 bases, the J end by 0 bases, with 8 bases between. The CDR3 loop reads CASSFNRMNTEAFF. The CDR3 DNA reads as TGTGCCAGCAGTTTCAACAGGATGAACACTGAAGCTTTCTTT.

The V gene is TRBV27, the J gene TRBJ1-6; TRBD1 matches 9 bases. This CDR3 has 15 amino acids. V lost 7 bases to trimming and J lost 7 bases; unmatched junction nucleotides: 8. Germline CDR1 MNHEY, CDR2 SMNVEV (reference sequence). CDR3: CASTRTGTGNSPLHF. Here the CDR3 DNA reads TGTGCCAGCACCAGGACCGGGACAGGGAATTCACCCCTCCACTTT.

The J gene is TRBJ1-1, the V gene TRBV21-1. TRBV21-1 is designated a pseudogene. The CDR3 totals 13 residues. DNA of the CDR3: TGTGCCAGCACCCACACCGGACGGGAGATAGCTTTCTTT. Its translation is CASTHTGREIAFF.

The chain couples TRBV5-6 to TRBJ2-5; TRBD1 or TRBD2 may be the D gene (5 bases each). Germline CDR1 is SGHDT and CDR2 is YYEEEE. The CDR3 covers 13 residues. Trimming pared 4 bases from V and 9 bases from J, leaving 16 bases between. The CDR3 loop is CASSGDQRGAQYF. The CDR3 DNA is TGTGCCAGCAGCGGGGACCAACGAGGGGCCCAGTACTTC. The full variable domain, with the rest looked up from reference TRBV5-6 and TRBJ2-5, is DAGVTQSPTHLIKTRGQQVTLRCSPKSGHDTVSWYQQALGQGPQFIFQYYEEEERQRGNFPDRFSGHQFPNYSSELNVNALLLGDSALYLCASSGDQRGAQYFGPGTRLLVL.

The chain couples TRBV5-1 to TRBJ2-7, with 8 bases identical to TRBD1. The V and J ends lost 4 bases and 3 bases, in that order; junction bases with no gene match: 6. The CDR3 consists of 14 residues. Germline V lookup: CDR1 SGHRS, CDR2 YFSETQ. The CDR3 DNA reads TGCGCCAGCAGCGGCGGGACAGGTTTCTACGAGCAGTACTTC. The encoded protein is CASSGGTGFYEQYF.

V usage is TRBV4-3 and J usage is TRBJ2-7, with 10 bases fitting TRBD2. V was pared by 0 bases and J by 3 bases, with 8 bases of the junction left unmatched. This CDR3 contains 17 residues. Germline V CDR1 and CDR2: LGHNA, YSLEER. The CDR3 DNA reads as TGCGCCAGCAGCCAAGAGGCTAGCGGGAGAATTCTCTACGAGCAGTACTTC. It translates to CASSQEASGRILYEQYF.